The sequence of this T cell receptor beta chain was determined in a study of T cell responses to AZD1222 COVID-19 vaccine. Here immunoSEQ multiplex PCR was the method, and the copy in TCRdb shows in-frame clones only, minus some. There are around 130,000 clones in the sample; 80% to 90% occur only once, and around a tenth lies in the top ten. Germline-derived CDR1 and CDR2 are LGHDT and YNNKEL (reference sequence). The V end lost 5 bases, the J end lost 8 bases, and 15 bases lay between the germline ends. The CDR3 totals 13 residues. The receptor's source is an adult who received the AZD1222 COVID-19 vaccine. The J gene is TRBJ1-2, the V gene TRBV3-1 (or the pseudogene TRBV3-2); D possibly corresponds to TRBD1 (6 bases). The material was peripheral blood, obtained 28 days after the second AZD1222 dose. This chain's CDR3 is CASSASGAEGYTF. The CDR3 bases are TGTGCCAGCAGCGCTTCAGGGGCCGAAGGCTACACCTTC.